Following are 25 T cell receptor beta chains from one sample sequenced in a study of blood T cells in healthy people across ages. Alongside a J-beta primer mix, a sample-barcoded 5' primer served in a second PCR lasting about 7 to 11 cycles. TCRdb re-called the 5' RACE reads with MiXCR, one entry per CDR3 protein. The sample lists about a million distinct CDR3 sequences, more than 30% seen once, with about an eighth in the top ten. Material: blood. The receptors were gathered from a man aged 18-30 years in good health.

There are a few counts of this clonotype. The chain is built from TRBV10-3 and TRBJ2-3; 8 bases fit TRBD2. V was clipped by 4 bases and J by 8 bases; unmatched bases: 11. This CDR3 region has 15 residues. CDR1 ENHRY and CDR2 SYGVKD come from the germline V gene. CDR3: CAISGGLSGEFTQYF. Here the CDR3 DNA reads TGTGCCATCAGTGGAGGGCTTAGCGGGGAATTTACGCAGTATTTT.

This chain joins TRBV20-1 and TRBJ2-1; weak D call: TRBD1 (6 bases). CDR1 DFQATT and CDR2 SNEGSKA come from the germline V gene (reference sequence). The CDR3 runs 13 residues. Trimming cost V 4 bases and J 6 bases, with 13 bases left between them. The CDR3 here is CSANPPDSNEQFF. The CDR3 nucleotides are TGCAGTGCTAACCCTCCGGACAGCAATGAGCAGTTCTTC.

CDR3 sequence reads: CASRADLNNEQFF. The CDR3 DNA is TGTGCCAGCAGGGCAGACTTGAACAATGAGCAGTTCTTC. The rearrangement links TRBV2 to TRBJ2-1; D gene uncertain. V was shortened by 6 bases and J by 5 bases, with 11 bases between the two germline ends. The CDR3 loop spans 13 amino acids. Per the germline V gene, CDR1 is SNHLY and CDR2 is FYNNEI.

This sequence joins TRBV20-1 and TRBJ1-5, with 7 bases matching TRBD1. The CDR3 totals 13 residues. V lost 4 bases and J lost 5; bases outside the gene matches: 5. The germline gives CDR1 DFQATT, CDR2 SNEGSKA (reference sequence). The CDR3 nucleotides are TGCAGTGCTACCCGGGACAGTCATCAGCCCCAGCATTTT. Translating it yields CSATRDSHQPQHF.

The rearrangement uses TRBV29-1 and TRBJ2-3; 11 positions agree with TRBD2. Germline V gives CDR1 SQVTM, CDR2 ANQGSEA. The CDR3 is 17 amino acids. The trim removed 6 bases at V and 0 bases at J, leaving 11 bases unmatched. CDR3 DNA sequence: TGCAGCGTAGCCGTAGCGGGGGGGCACACTAGCACAGATACGCAGTATTTT. This sequence encodes CSVAVAGGHTSTDTQYF.

This clonotype turned up a few times. This chain joins TRBV15 and TRBJ1-2, with a possible D match to TRBD1 (6 bases). CDR1 and CDR2 from the germline V gene are LNHNV and YYDKDF (reference sequence). V dropped 8 bases and J dropped 2 bases, with 12 bases sitting between them. This CDR3 comprises 13 residues. CDR3 protein: CATRDTANYGYTF. CDR3 nucleotide sequence: TGTGCCACCCGGGACACTGCGAACTATGGCTACACCTTC.

V gene TRBV5-1 combines with J gene TRBJ1-3; a weak D match, TRBD1 (6 bases). The CDR3 sequence is 14 residues long. Germline CDR1 SGHRS, CDR2 YFSETQ. The V end lost 0 bases, the J end lost 5 bases, and 9 bases lay between the germline ends. As DNA, the CDR3 is TGCGCCAGCAGCTTGGGGGGACAACGAAACACCATATATTTT. This translates into CASSLGGQRNTIYF.

The genes are TRBV7-9 and TRBJ2-3; the D gene is possibly TRBD1 (6 bases). The CDR3 totals 15 residues. Trimming took off 3 bases at V and 5 bases at J, with 15 bases between the two ends. From germline, CDR1 is SEHNR and CDR2 FQNEAQ (reference sequence). In nucleotides, the CDR3 is TGTGCCAGCAGCTTTGTCCTCAGGGGCCAAGATACGCAGTATTTT. Protein product: CASSFVLRGQDTQYF.

This chain links TRBV20-1 with TRBJ1-1; D gene unclear. The CDR3 runs 11 residues. The V end was cut by 7 bases, the J end by 2 bases, with 8 bases between. CDR1 and CDR2 from the germline V gene are DFQATT and SNEGSKA (reference sequence). CDR3 bases: TGCAGTGGACGGATAAACACTGAAGCTTTCTTT. It yields the protein CSGRINTEAFF.

In regard to this clonotype: With a much larger clone just one base away, this may be a read error. The rearrangement uses TRBV6-4 and TRBJ2-3; tentatively, D is TRBD1 (6 bases). V was clipped by 6 bases and J by 2 bases, with 12 bases between them. The germline V gene has CDR1 MRHNA and CDR2 SNTAGT. CDR3 length: 14 amino acids. DNA of the CDR3: TGTGCCAGCAGGGATAGGGGGAACACAGATACGCAGTATTTT. This translates into CASRDRGNTDTQYF.

This sequence joins TRBV7-7 and TRBJ2-1; tentatively, D is TRBD1 (5 bases). V dropped 1 base and J dropped 4 bases, with 17 bases sitting between them. This CDR3 comprises 17 residues. Germline-derived CDR1 and CDR2 are SSHAT and FNYEAQ (reference sequence). The CDR3 nucleotides are TGTGCCAGCAGCTTAGAACCCCACCCCCAGGGATACAATGAGCAGTTCTTC. Translated, it gives CASSLEPHPQGYNEQFF.

The gene calls are TRBV9 and TRBJ1-3; D gene ambiguous. The V end was cut by 4 bases, the J end by 4 bases, with 9 bases between. CDR1 and CDR2 (germline): SGDLS, YYNGEE. CDR3 size: 13 residues. CDR3 DNA: TGTGCCAGCAGCAGCCCCCCAGGAAACACCATATATTTT. This codes for CASSSPPGNTIYF.

The chain couples TRBV6-1 to TRBJ1-2, with D possibly TRBD1 on 6 matching bases. The V gene lost 5 bases and the J gene lost 1 base, with 17 bases spanning the gap. CDR3 length: 16 amino acids. The V gene's germline CDR1 is MNHNS and CDR2 SASEGT. The CDR3 nucleotides are TGTGCCAGCAGTCGAAGGACAGATACCGTTAACTATGGCTACACCTTC. Amino acids: CASSRRTDTVNYGYTF.

The chain is built from TRBV29-1 and TRBJ1-1, with 10 bases that match TRBD1. V trimming: 2 bases; J trimming: 4 bases; junction bases outside the gene matches: 4. CDR3 length equals 14 residues. The V gene's germline CDR1 is SQVTM and CDR2 ANQGSEA. CDR3 coding DNA: TGCAGCGTTGAACGCCGGGACAGGGGCACTGAAGCTTTCTTT. It specifies CSVERRDRGTEAFF.

The rearrangement links TRBV7-3 to TRBJ2-5; 9 bases align to TRBD1. The CDR3 extends over 15 amino acids. CDR1 and CDR2 from the germline V gene are SGHTA and FQGTGA. The J segment lost 11 bases and the V segment lost 8 bases, leaving 18 bases of the junction unmatched. The CDR3 spells CASLLRDRVFNEQYF. The CDR3 coding sequence is TGTGCCAGCCTCCTACGGGACAGGGTGTTTAATGAGCAGTACTTC.

In DNA, the CDR3 is TGCGCCAGCAGTGAAGGTGGGGCCAAAAACATTCAGTACTTC. It encodes CASSEGGAKNIQYF. The rearrangement uses TRBV5-1 and TRBJ2-4; D remains ambiguous. The CDR3 extends over 14 amino acids. CDR1 and CDR2 from the germline V gene are SGHRS and YFSETQ. The ends were cut back, 5 bases at V and 1 base at J, with 10 bases in the middle.

This clonotype was observed a few times. CDR3 sequence: CASSFSGGNYEQYF. The CDR3 DNA sequence: TGTGCCAGCAGCTTCAGCGGGGGAAACTACGAGCAGTACTTC. This chain joins TRBV11-1 and TRBJ2-7; 8 bases are a match to TRBD2. V shed 3 bases, J shed 3 bases, and the junction held 4 bases outside the gene matches. The germline V gene has CDR1 SGHAT and CDR2 FQDESV (reference sequence). The CDR3 has 14 amino acids.

The chain uses TRBV11-2 and TRBJ1-2; TRBD1 matches at 8 bases. The CDR3 extends over 15 amino acids. After removal of 3 bases from V and 4 bases from J, the junction contained 7 bases not matched to a gene. Germline CDR1 SGHAT, CDR2 FQNNGV. DNA of the CDR3: TGTGCCAGCAGCTTGACAGGGGCGATTACCTATGGCTACACCTTC. Translation gives CASSLTGAITYGYTF.

The chain combines TRBV29-1 with TRBJ1-3; D remains unclear. Trimming cost V 4 bases and J 0 bases, with 13 bases left between them. Germline V CDR1 and CDR2: SQVTM, ANQGSEA. The CDR3 consists of 15 residues. CDR3 sequence reads: CSVGPDKTSGNTIYF. As DNA, the CDR3 is TGCAGCGTTGGACCCGACAAGACCTCTGGAAACACCATATATTTT. The variable domain in full, completed from reference TRBV29-1 and TRBJ1-3, reads SAVISQKPSRDICQRGTSLTIQCQVDSQVTMMFWYRQQPGQSLTLIATANQGSEATYESGFVIDKFPISRPNLTFSTLTVSNMSPEDSSIYLCSVGPDKTSGNTIYFGEGSWLTVV.

This clonotype was found a few times. The chain recombines TRBV15 with TRBJ1-3; D ambiguous. This CDR3 is 13 amino acids long. Germline CDR1 LNHNV, CDR2 YYDKDF (reference sequence). Trimming shortened V by 0 bases and J by 3 bases, and 3 bases separated the two germline ends. CDR3 sequence reads: CATSRDVGNTIYF. CDR3 sequence (DNA): TGTGCCACCAGCAGAGACGTTGGAAACACCATATATTTT.

V and J are TRBV7-3 and TRBJ2-3; D is undetermined. Germline CDR1 and CDR2: SGHTA and FQGTGA. The V gene lost 5 bases and the J gene lost 2 bases, with 8 bases spanning the gap. This CDR3 comprises 13 residues. The CDR3 here is CASSERNTDTQYF. DNA for the CDR3: TGTGCCAGCAGCGAAAGAAACACAGATACGCAGTATTTT.

The genes are TRBV20-1 and TRBJ1-1; TRBD1 aligns across 11 bases. The germline CDR1 and CDR2 sequences are DFQATT and SNEGSKA (reference sequence). The trim removed 4 bases at V and 0 bases at J, leaving 4 bases unmatched. The CDR3 is 15 amino acids. CDR3 nucleotides: TGCAGTGCTACGGGACAGGGGGGTTTGAACACTGAAGCTTTCTTT. Translated, it gives CSATGQGGLNTEAFF.

The genes are TRBV3-1 and TRBJ2-4, with D possibly matching TRBD1 (6 bases). This CDR3 is built from 17 residues. Germline-derived CDR1 and CDR2 are LGHDT and YNNKEL (reference sequence). The ends were cut back, 0 bases at V and 1 base at J, with 13 bases in the middle. CDR3 nucleotides: TGTGCCAGCAGCCAAGAGGGGCAGGGGAAGGCCAAAAACATTCAGTACTTC. It encodes CASSQEGQGKAKNIQYF.

Remarks on this clonotype: At one end the junction does not follow the germline gene, possibly because of a read error. The V call is TRBV10-3, the J call TRBJ1-4; the D gene is possibly TRBD1 (6 bases). This CDR3 contains 16 residues. Germline V lookup: CDR1 ENHRY, CDR2 SYGVKD. In DNA form, the CDR3 reads TGTGCCATCAGTGGGGACACCTCTGCAACTAATGAAGAACTGTTTTTT. This translates into CAISGDTSATNEELFF.

The table lists this clonotype with a few counts. This chain links TRBV4-2 with TRBJ1-2; D unresolved. Germline loops: CDR1 LGHNA, CDR2 YNFKEQ. V was trimmed by 2 bases and J by 8 bases, leaving 18 bases between them. The CDR3 runs 15 residues. The CDR3 here is CASSQYLENKDGYTF. The CDR3 nucleotides are TGTGCCAGCAGCCAATACCTAGAGAACAAGGACGGCTACACCTTC.